This T cell receptor (beta chain) emerged from a study of blood T cell repertoires in COVID-19. V lost 7 bases to trimming and J lost 7 bases; unmatched junction nucleotides: 18. The length of the CDR3 is 17 residues. Germline V gene data show CDR1 as MNHEY and CDR2 as SMNVEV (reference sequence). TCRdb's table, derived via immunoSEQ multiplex PCR, lists solely in-frame clones and lacks some. The sample includes fewer than 100,000 clones, 85% of them seen just once. The chain is built from TRBV27 and TRBJ2-1, with TRBD2 matching 8 bases. The sequencing sample was made of peripheral blood. This clonotype originated in a man between 60 and 70 years old with acute or convalescent COVID-19. CDR3 region: CASTPHNGRALRNEQFF. For the CDR3, the DNA is TGTGCCAGCACCCCCCACAACGGGAGGGCCCTCAGGAATGAGCAGTTCTTC.